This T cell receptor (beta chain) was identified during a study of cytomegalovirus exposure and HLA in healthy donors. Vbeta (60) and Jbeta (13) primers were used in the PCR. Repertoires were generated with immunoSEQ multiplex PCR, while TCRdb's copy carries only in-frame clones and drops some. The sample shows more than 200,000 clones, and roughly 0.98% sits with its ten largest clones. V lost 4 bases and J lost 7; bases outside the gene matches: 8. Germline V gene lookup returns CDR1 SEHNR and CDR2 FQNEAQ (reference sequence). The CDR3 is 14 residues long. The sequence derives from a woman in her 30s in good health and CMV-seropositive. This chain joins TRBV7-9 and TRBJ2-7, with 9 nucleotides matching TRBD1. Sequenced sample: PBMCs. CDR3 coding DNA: TGTGCCAGCAGCTACCGGGACAGGGTGGGAGAGCAGTACTTC. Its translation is CASSYRDRVGEQYF.